The count of the clone carrying this TCR beta chain is one. Its antigen is not known. This entry belongs to a study of T cell responses to AZD1222 COVID-19 vaccine. Overall study results and limits: Across the whole spike, CD4 TCRs peaked at regions 160-218 and 743-854.

The CDR3 length is 14 residues. Trimming removed 6 bases at V and 1 base at J, with 12 bases between. Germline V CDR1 and CDR2: MDHEN, SYDVKM. Generated by immunoSEQ multiplex PCR, the TCRdb table keeps only in-frame clones and is missing some. The sample holds more than 150,000 clones, just under 90% seen once. The source was peripheral blood, collected on day 0 of AZD1222 vaccination. This sequence originates from an adult in good health. The rearrangement links TRBV28 to TRBJ1-2, with D tentatively TRBD1 (5 bases). The chain's CDR3 is CASSLPDSNYGYTF. The CDR3 coding sequence is TGTGCCAGCAGCCTTCCAGACAGTAACTATGGCTACACCTTC.